The T cell receptor beta chain under discussion was sequenced for a study of blood T cell repertoires in COVID-19. Study context: Sites across the United States, Italy and Spain contributed samples from acute and convalescent COVID-19.

The CDR3 has 14 residues. CDR1 is LNHDA and CDR2 is SQIVND in the germline V gene (reference sequence). V lost 8 bases and J 0 bases, leaving 13 bases between the germline ends. Assignments of participants to cohorts depended upon their own reported clinical history. Per the study methods: Nucleated cell counts were estimated from reference gene primer amplification. Generated by immunoSEQ multiplex PCR, the TCRdb table keeps only in-frame clones and is missing some. V, J and clone size were drawn from that table, and D and trimming were deduced from the DNA. The sample consists of 250,000 to 300,000 clones, approximately 88% of them appearing once.

The V and J genes are TRBV19 and TRBJ1-2; D is unclear. This TCR was sampled from a woman in her 40s who had recovered from COVID-19. The sample was PBMCs or T cells enriched from blood (not recorded which). The CDR3 region has the DNA TGTGCCAGTGACCACCGACGGGCTAACTATGGCTACACCTTC. It specifies CASDHRRANYGYTF.